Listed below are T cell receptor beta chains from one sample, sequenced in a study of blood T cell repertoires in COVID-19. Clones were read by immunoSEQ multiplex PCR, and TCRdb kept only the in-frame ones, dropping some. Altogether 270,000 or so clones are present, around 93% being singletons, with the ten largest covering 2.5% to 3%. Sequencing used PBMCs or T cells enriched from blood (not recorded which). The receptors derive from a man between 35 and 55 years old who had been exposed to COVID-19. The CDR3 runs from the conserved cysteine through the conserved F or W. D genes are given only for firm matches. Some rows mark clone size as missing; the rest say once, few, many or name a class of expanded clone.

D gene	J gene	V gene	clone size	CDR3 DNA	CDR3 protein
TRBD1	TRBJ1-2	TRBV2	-	TGTGCCAGCGTCGGGACAGAAGCTAACTATGGCTACACCTTC	CASVGTEANYGYTF
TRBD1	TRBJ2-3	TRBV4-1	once	TGCGCCAGCCAAAGGGTTCCCGGGGACAGGGGAGATACGCAGTATTTT	CASQRVPGDRGDTQYF
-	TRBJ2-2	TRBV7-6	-	TGTGCCAGCAGCTTGGCAGGGTTGACCGGGGAGCTGTTTTTT	CASSLAGLTGELFF
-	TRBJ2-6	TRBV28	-	TGTGCCAGCAGGACCACAGGGGCCGGGACTGCTCCCCTCTCTGGGGCCAACGTCCTGACTTTC	CASRTTGAGTAPLSGANVLTF
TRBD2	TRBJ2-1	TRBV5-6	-	TGTGCCAGCAGCTTCCTTAGCATAGCGGGAGGAGGGTTTGATGAGCAGTTCTTC	CASSFLSIAGGGFDEQFF
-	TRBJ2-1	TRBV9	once	TGTGCCAGCAGCGTAATGGGACAAACTTACAATGAGCAGTTCTTC	CASSVMGQTYNEQFF
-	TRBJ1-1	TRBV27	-	TGTGCCAGTCGGGGGATGGGGGCTGAAGCTTTCTTT	CASRGMGAEAFF
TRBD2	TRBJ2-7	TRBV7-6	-	TGTGCCAGCAGCTCGCAATGGGGGGGAGGTGCCGACTACGAGCAGTACTTC	CASSSQWGGGADYEQYF
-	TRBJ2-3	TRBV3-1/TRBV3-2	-	TGTGCCAGCAGCCAAGTTTCCGGGTACGGTACGCAGTATTTT	CASSQVSGYGTQYF
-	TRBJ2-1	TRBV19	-	TGTGCCAGTAGTATTGACTCGGAGCAGTTCTTC	CASSIDSEQFF
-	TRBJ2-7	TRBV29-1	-	TGCAGCGTTGAGAGCGATAAATCCTACGAGCAGTACTTC	CSVESDKSYEQYF
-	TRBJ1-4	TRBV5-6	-	TGTGCCAGCAGCACCATCACAGGGTCAGCAACTAATGAAAAACTGTTTTTT	CASSTITGSATNEKLFF
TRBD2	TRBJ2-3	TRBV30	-	TGTGCCTGGGGAGGGACTAGCGGGAATTCGGGAGATACGCAGTATTTT	CAWGGTSGNSGDTQYF
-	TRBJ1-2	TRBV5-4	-	TGTGCCAGCAGCTTGAAGGCAGGGCCGGATGGCTACACCTTC	CASSLKAGPDGYTF